This T cell receptor (beta chain) was identified in a study of Ad26.COV2.S vaccination and SARS-CoV-2 variants. The table came from immunoSEQ multiplex PCR; TCRdb's copy has only in-frame clones and leaves some out. The data hold hundreds of thousands of clones, with roughly 87% observed a single time. The CDR3 covers 13 residues. V lost 8 bases to trimming and J lost 2 bases, with 12 bases between them. Germline CDR1 reads SNHLY; CDR2 reads FYNNEI. The study, taken as a whole, reports: Placebo recipients showed lower spike-specific TCR breadth than vaccinees.

Treatment noted: approximately 18 received Ad26.COV2.S at low or high dose, single or two shots; about five received placebo; per-sample allocation not given. Day 63 after the first vaccine or placebo injection was the time point for sampling. Spike of the Wuhan-strain SARS-CoV-2 was expressed by an Ad26 vector, which formed the vaccine. Concerning this clone itself: As yet, its antigen is unknown.

The V call is TRBV2, the J call TRBJ1-1; tentatively, D is TRBD1 (5 bases). The sequences come from peripheral blood, collected in a trial of Ad26.COV2.S vaccine versus placebo. The clonotype was recovered from a person aged 18 to 65 who received the Ad26.COV2.S COVID-19 vaccine or a placebo. CDR3 DNA: TGTGCCAGCGGGGGACCAGAAAACACTGAAGCTTTCTTT. Translation: CASGGPENTEAFF.